This TCR beta chain was captured in a study of shared clonotypes between healthy human individuals. Germline-derived CDR1 and CDR2 are LNHDA and SQIVND (reference sequence). The CDR3 is 14 amino acids. V was cut by 7 bases and J by 1 base, with 10 bases left in between. Template for every sorted-subset replicate PCR totaled around 210 ng DNA, around 32,000 T cell genomes. The protocol was immunoSEQ multiplex PCR, while the TCRdb copy is restricted to in-frame clones and leaves out a portion. The table has some 660,000 clones, 73% seen once. The clonotype comes from a woman aged 25 to 39 in good health. Sequences were obtained from memory CD4+ T cells sorted from blood. The sample's subset: CD45RA-negative fraction. The chain recombines TRBV19 with TRBJ2-2, with D tentatively TRBD2 (6 bases). The CDR3 region has the DNA TGTGCCAGTAAGGCGGGAATGAACACCGGGGAGCTGTTTTTT. Amino acid sequence: CASKAGMNTGELFF.